The 10 T cell receptor beta chains given below trace back to one sample, sequenced in a study of PD-L1 blockade in urothelial cancer. This table comes from immunoSEQ multiplex PCR, and its TCRdb copy is limited to in-frame clones, with some not included. The table lists tens of thousands of clones, about 81% of them singletons. Here the sequenced sample was PBMCs, taken around atezolizumab (anti-PD-L1) treatment. Receptors were obtained from a man in his 70s with urothelial cancer.

This clone has only a few counts. The chain employs TRBV29-1 and TRBJ1-1; 9 positions agree with TRBD1. CDR3 length: 12 amino acids. V gave up 7 bases and J gave up 6 bases; unmatched junction bases: 6. Germline assignment: CDR1 SQVTM and CDR2 ANQGSEA. The CDR3 sequence is CSAIQGAAEAFF. CDR3 DNA sequence: TGCAGCGCTATACAGGGGGCAGCTGAAGCTTTCTTT.

The V and J genes are TRBV9 and TRBJ2-3; 7 nucleotides align to TRBD2. V trimming: 1 base; J trimming: 4 bases; junction bases outside the gene matches: 6. Germline CDR1 and CDR2: SGDLS and YYNGEE. The CDR3 consists of 15 residues. CDR3 amino acids: CASSVRDRGADTQYF. The CDR3 bases are TGTGCCAGCAGCGTAAGGGACCGGGGGGCAGATACGCAGTATTTT.

This clone came up once. V is TRBV7-2 and J is TRBJ2-5; 8 bases are a match to TRBD1. The ends lost 6 bases at V and 6 bases at J; junction bases unmatched: 3. The CDR3 totals 12 residues. Germline assignment: CDR1 SGHTA and CDR2 FQGNSA. DNA of the CDR3: TGTGCCAGCAGGACCAGGGGGCAGACCCAGTACTTC. Amino acid sequence: CASRTRGQTQYF.

The chain links TRBV6-5 to TRBJ2-1; TRBD1 matches at 10 bases. J lost 2 bases, V lost 6 bases, and 4 bases had no gene match. Per the germline V gene, CDR1 is MNHEY and CDR2 is SVGAGI. This CDR3 is 15 amino acids long. The CDR3 nucleotides read TGTGCCAGCAGCGTTGGACAGGGGGCCTACAATGAGCAGTTCTTC. Protein: CASSVGQGAYNEQFF.

V gene TRBV28 combines with J gene TRBJ1-5; D is ambiguous. Germline V CDR1 and CDR2: MDHEN, SYDVKM. CDR3 length: 17 residues. With 6 bases removed from V and 0 bases from J, the gap between germline ends came to 18 bases. CDR3 amino acids: CASSPRPELYSNQPQHF. The CDR3 region has the DNA TGTGCCAGCAGCCCGAGGCCGGAATTATATAGCAATCAGCCCCAGCATTTT.

The sample holds one count of this clone. The chain couples TRBV7-3 to TRBJ2-1; D might be TRBD1 (6 bases). From germline, CDR1 is SGHTA and CDR2 FQGTGA. Trimming cost V 0 bases and J 10 bases, with 13 bases left between them. This CDR3 comprises 14 residues. The chain's CDR3 is CASSLTPQGEEQFF. The DNA of the CDR3 is TGTGCCAGCAGCTTAACGCCACAGGGTGAAGAGCAGTTCTTC.

This clone was seen a handful of times. V gene TRBV11-2 combines with J gene TRBJ1-1; D gene uncertain. This CDR3 has 14 amino acids. The germline gives CDR1 SGHAT, CDR2 FQNNGV. V was pared by 0 bases and J by 6 bases, with 11 bases between. This chain's CDR3 is CASSLDSTSSEAFF. The CDR3 DNA follows: TGTGCCAGCAGCTTAGACAGTACCTCTTCTGAAGCTTTCTTT.

The CDR3 loop is CASSIDRRYGYTF. Written as DNA, the CDR3 is TGTGCCAGTAGTATAGATCGGCGGTATGGCTACACCTTC. The chain links TRBV19 to TRBJ1-2; unclear D gene. Per germline, CDR1 LNHDA and CDR2 SQIVND (reference sequence). The CDR3 extends over 13 amino acids. The V and J ends lost 0 bases and 5 bases respectively, with 7 bases between them.

This clone was seen more than once but under ten times. The chain joins TRBV11-3 to TRBJ1-4, with TRBD1 identical over 9 bases. Germline V gene data show CDR1 as SGHNT and CDR2 as YENEEA. The CDR3 runs 16 residues. Trimming cost V 4 bases and J 0 bases; bases outside gene matches: 3. The CDR3 DNA follows: TGTGCCAGCAGCTATAGACAGGGGGCAACTAATGAAAAACTGTTTTTT. It is translated as CASSYRQGATNEKLFF.

The CDR3 bases are TGTGCCAGCAGTTACAGGCAGGGTGACTACGAGCAGTACTTC. It codes for CASSYRQGDYEQYF. The chain links TRBV6-5 to TRBJ2-7, with TRBD1 as a possible D gene (5 bases). The germline CDR1 and CDR2 sequences are MNHEY and SVGAGI. V gave up 2 bases and J gave up 3 bases, with 11 bases separating them. The CDR3 covers 14 residues.